These 15 T cell receptor beta chains originate from one sample sequenced in a study of blood T cell repertoires in COVID-19. Assay: immunoSEQ multiplex PCR; the TCRdb copy retains only in-frame clones and omits some. The data contain over 110,000 clones, 80% to 90% of them singletons. Sequenced input: peripheral blood. All receptors derive from a woman in her 50s with acute or convalescent COVID-19.

This chain connects TRBV19 to TRBJ2-3; TRBD2 matches at 7 bases. Germline CDR1 and CDR2: LNHDA and SQIVND (reference sequence). The V gene end was trimmed by 6 bases and the J gene end by 0 bases; junction bases not matched to a gene: 3. The length of the CDR3 is 14 residues. Written as DNA, the CDR3 is TGTGCCAGTAGCGGGACTATAAGCACAGATACGCAGTATTTT. Translating gives CASSGTISTDTQYF.

This clone was seen a few times. This chain uses TRBV5-5 with TRBJ1-5, with D unclear. This CDR3 region has 13 residues. The germline V gene encodes CDR1 SGHKS and CDR2 YYEKEE (reference sequence). V lost 0 bases to trimming and J lost 9 bases, with 10 bases between them. The CDR3 DNA is TGTGCCAGCAGCTTGGGGGCCGCCGGGCCCCAGCATTTT. Encoded protein: CASSLGAAGPQHF. Full variable domain (outside the CDR3, taken from reference TRBV5-5 and TRBJ1-5): DAGVTQSPTHLIKTRGQQVTLRCSPISGHKSVSWYQQVLGQGPQFIFQYYEKEERGRGNFPDRFSARQFPNYSSELNVNALLLGDSALYLCASSLGAAGPQHFGDGTRLSIL.

The chain recombines TRBV10-3 with TRBJ1-5, with unresolved D. The germline V gene has CDR1 ENHRY and CDR2 SYGVKD. The CDR3 covers 15 residues. Trimming shortened V by 3 bases and J by 0 bases, and 9 bases separated the two germline ends. Written as DNA, the CDR3 is TGTGCCATCAGTGACGGGGAATATAGCAATCAGCCCCAGCATTTT. Encoded protein: CAISDGEYSNQPQHF.

This sequence joins TRBV12-3 or TRBV12-4 and TRBJ1-2; a possible D gene is TRBD1 (6 bases). The length of the CDR3 is 13 residues. V dropped 5 bases and J dropped 8 bases, with 15 bases sitting between them. CDR3 coding DNA: TGTGCCAGCAGTAAGACAGGAGGAGAAGGCTACACCTTC. It is translated as CASSKTGGEGYTF.

The chain employs TRBV3-1 (or the pseudogene TRBV3-2) and TRBJ2-7, with TRBD2 matching over 10 bases. Per germline, CDR1 LGHDT and CDR2 YNNKEL (reference sequence). The CDR3 contains 15 residues. Germline trimming cut 4 bases from V and 3 bases from J; bases unmatched to any gene: 6. In DNA, the CDR3 is TGTGCCAGCAGCCCTAGGACTAGCGGATACTACGAGCAGTACTTC. Protein: CASSPRTSGYYEQYF.

The chain employs TRBV6-4 and TRBJ1-1, with D uncertain. Germline V CDR1 and CDR2: MRHNA, SNTAGT. This CDR3 is built from 9 residues. With 6 bases removed from V and 10 bases from J, the gap between germline ends came to 6 bases. As DNA, the CDR3 is TGTGCCAGCAGATCGGGAGCTTTCTTT. Translation gives CASRSGAFF.

The chain has TRBV29-1 and TRBJ2-2; D is ambiguous. Germline-derived CDR1 and CDR2 are SQVTM and ANQGSEA. CDR3 length equals 15 residues. Deletions cut 7 bases from V and 2 bases from J, with 17 bases between. The CDR3 bases are TGCAGCGCCTTCGATCTCTATCGAAACACCGGGGAGCTGTTTTTT. This sequence encodes CSAFDLYRNTGELFF.

The CDR3 is CASTGSGRSYEQYF. The CDR3 DNA follows: TGTGCCAGCACGGGAAGCGGTCGATCCTACGAGCAGTACTTC. This chain connects TRBV6-6 to TRBJ2-7, with D possibly TRBD2 on 5 matching bases. The CDR3 is 14 residues long. V dropped 7 bases and J dropped 1 base, with 14 bases sitting between them. Germline-derived CDR1 and CDR2 are MNHNY and SVGAGI (reference sequence).

This clone was seen a single time. The chain joins TRBV6-2 or TRBV6-3 to TRBJ1-2, with D possibly being TRBD1 (5 bases). This CDR3 contains 13 residues. V lost 1 base and J lost 6, with 9 bases in between. The germline V gene encodes CDR1 MNHEY and CDR2 SVGEGT. This chain's CDR3 is CASSYFSGNGYTF. The DNA for the CDR3 is TGTGCCAGCAGTTACTTCTCAGGGAATGGCTACACCTTC.

V and J are TRBV28 and TRBJ2-1; weak D call: TRBD2 (5 bases). The CDR3 spans 14 residues. Trimming removed 7 bases at V and 12 bases at J, with 22 bases between. CDR1 is MDHEN, CDR2 SYDVKM, per germline. For the CDR3, the DNA is TGTGCCAGCAACCGGGCGGTCCCCGGCCGGGGGCAGTTCTTC. This codes for CASNRAVPGRGQFF. Full variable domain (remainder filled in from reference TRBV28 and TRBJ2-1): DVKVTQSSRYLVKRTGEKVFLECVQDMDHENMFWYRQDPGLGLRLIYFSYDVKMKEKGDIPEGYSVSREKKERFSLILESASTNQTSMYLCASNRAVPGRGQFFGPGTRLTVL.

The CDR3 here is CASRETGAPLHF. DNA of the CDR3: TGTGCCAGCAGGGAGACAGGCGCACCCCTCCACTTT. The chain is built from TRBV25-1 and TRBJ1-6; possibly TRBD1 for D (6 bases). Germline V gives CDR1 MGHDK, CDR2 SYGVNS. This CDR3 is built from 12 residues. V was shortened by 6 bases and J by 11 bases, with 11 bases between the two germline ends.

This clone came up once. The chain recombines TRBV5-1 with TRBJ1-1; D gene uncertain. Per germline, CDR1 SGHRS and CDR2 YFSETQ. V lost 0 bases and J 0 bases, leaving 6 bases between the germline ends. The CDR3 is 14 amino acids. The CDR3, as DNA: TGCGCCAGCAGCTTGGACTTCATGAACACTGAAGCTTTCTTT. Encoded protein: CASSLDFMNTEAFF. Supplemented by reference TRBV5-1 and TRBJ1-1, the full variable domain reads KAGVTQTPRYLIKTRGQQVTLSCSPISGHRSVSWYQQTPGQGLQFLFEYFSETQRNKGNFPGRFSGRQFSNSRSEMNVSTLELGDSALYLCASSLDFMNTEAFFGQGTRLTVV.

This clone was found once. The genes are TRBV19 and TRBJ1-5; possible D gene TRBD1, 6 bases. Trimming took off 3 bases at V and 1 base at J, with 10 bases between the two ends. This CDR3 comprises 15 residues. Germline-derived CDR1 and CDR2 are LNHDA and SQIVND (reference sequence). The CDR3 coding sequence is TGTGCCAGTAGTATGGGGGGGGCGAGCAATCAGCCCCAGCATTTT. Amino acids: CASSMGGASNQPQHF. Using reference TRBV19 and TRBJ1-5 for the parts outside the CDR3, the full variable domain is DGGITQSPKYLFRKEGQNVTLSCEQNLNHDAMYWYRQDPGQGLRLIYYSQIVNDFQKGDIAEGYSVSREKKESFPLTVTSAQKNPTAFYLCASSMGGASNQPQHFGDGTRLSIL.

The V and J genes are TRBV2 and TRBJ2-1; 8 bases are shared with TRBD1. The CDR3 loop spans 15 amino acids. Trimming took 6 bases from V and 0 from J; bases not matched to a gene: 4. Per the germline V gene, CDR1 is SNHLY and CDR2 is FYNNEI. The CDR3 bases are TGTGCCAGCAGACAACAGGGGGGCTCCTACAATGAGCAGTTCTTC. Translation gives CASRQQGGSYNEQFF.

This chain joins TRBV6-5 and TRBJ1-1; D may be TRBD1 (5 bases). Per germline, CDR1 MNHEY and CDR2 SVGAGI. The ends were cut back, 7 bases at V and 1 base at J, with 16 bases in the middle. This CDR3 spans 15 amino acids. CDR3: CASIWGGAGNTEAFF. CDR3 DNA sequence: TGTGCCAGCATTTGGGGAGGGGCTGGGAACACTGAAGCTTTCTTT.